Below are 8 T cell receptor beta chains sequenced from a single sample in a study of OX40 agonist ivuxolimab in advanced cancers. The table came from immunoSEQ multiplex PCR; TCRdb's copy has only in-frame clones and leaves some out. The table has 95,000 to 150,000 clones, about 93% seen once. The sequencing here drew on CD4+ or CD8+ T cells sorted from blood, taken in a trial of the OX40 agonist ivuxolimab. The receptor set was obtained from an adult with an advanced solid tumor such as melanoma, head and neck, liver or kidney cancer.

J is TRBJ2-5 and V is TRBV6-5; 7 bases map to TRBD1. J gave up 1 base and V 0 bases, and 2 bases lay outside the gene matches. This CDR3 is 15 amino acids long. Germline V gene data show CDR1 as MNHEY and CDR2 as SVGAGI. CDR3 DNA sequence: TGTGCCAGCAGTTACTCCTCAGGGGGCCAAGAGACCCAGTACTTC. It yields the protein CASSYSSGGQETQYF.

The CDR3 region has the DNA TGTGCCAGTAGGCCTACAGGGGCCCCCGGGGAGCTGTTTTTT. Residues: CASRPTGAPGELFF. The chain has TRBV19 and TRBJ2-2; TRBD1 aligns across 7 bases. The V gene end was trimmed by 6 bases and the J gene end by 6 bases; junction bases not matched to a gene: 7. The CDR3 spans 14 residues. Germline lookup yields CDR1 LNHDA and CDR2 SQIVND (reference sequence). Together with reference TRBV19 and TRBJ2-2, the CDR3 gives the full variable domain: DGGITQSPKYLFRKEGQNVTLSCEQNLNHDAMYWYRQDPGQGLRLIYYSQIVNDFQKGDIAEGYSVSREKKESFPLTVTSAQKNPTAFYLCASRPTGAPGELFFGEGSRLTVL.

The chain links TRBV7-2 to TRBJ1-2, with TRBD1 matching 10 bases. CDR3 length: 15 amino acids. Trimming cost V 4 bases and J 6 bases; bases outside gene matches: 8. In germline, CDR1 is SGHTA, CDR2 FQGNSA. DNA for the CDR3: TGTGCCAGCAGCTCCCGGGACAGGGGACACCATGGCTACACCTTC. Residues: CASSSRDRGHHGYTF.

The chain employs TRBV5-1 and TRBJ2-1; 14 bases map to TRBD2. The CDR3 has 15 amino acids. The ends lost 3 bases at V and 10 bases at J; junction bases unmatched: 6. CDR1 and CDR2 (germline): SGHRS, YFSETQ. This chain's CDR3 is CASSSGTSGSWEQFF. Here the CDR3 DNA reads TGCGCCAGCAGCTCCGGGACTAGCGGGAGCTGGGAGCAGTTCTTC.

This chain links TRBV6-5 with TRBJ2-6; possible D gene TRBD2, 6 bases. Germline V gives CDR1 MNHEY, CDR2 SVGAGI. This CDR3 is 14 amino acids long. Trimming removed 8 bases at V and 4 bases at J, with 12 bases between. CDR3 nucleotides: TGTGCCAGCCGGAGGGTAACCGGGGCCAACGTCCTGACTTTC. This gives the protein CASRRVTGANVLTF.

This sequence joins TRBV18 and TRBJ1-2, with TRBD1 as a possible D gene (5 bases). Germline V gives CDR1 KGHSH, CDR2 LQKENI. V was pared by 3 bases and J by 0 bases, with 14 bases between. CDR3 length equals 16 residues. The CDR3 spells CASSPIIQDTNYGYTF. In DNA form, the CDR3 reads TGTGCCAGCTCACCCATAATACAGGACACTAACTATGGCTACACCTTC.

DNA for the CDR3: TGTGCCAGCAGTTTTAGACTAGAAGCCATACTGGACAATGAGCAGTTCTTC. It encodes CASSFRLEAILDNEQFF. The chain combines TRBV27 with TRBJ2-1; the D gene is possibly TRBD2 (6 bases). The CDR3 sequence is 17 residues long. Germline V lookup: CDR1 MNHEY, CDR2 SMNVEV (reference sequence). Trimming shortened V by 3 bases and J by 5 bases, and 20 bases separated the two germline ends.

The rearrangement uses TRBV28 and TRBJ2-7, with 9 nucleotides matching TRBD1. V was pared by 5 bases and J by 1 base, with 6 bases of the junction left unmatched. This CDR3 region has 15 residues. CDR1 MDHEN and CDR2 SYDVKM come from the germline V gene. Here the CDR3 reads CASSAPGTGSYEQYF. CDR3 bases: TGTGCCAGCAGTGCCCCCGGGACAGGGTCCTACGAGCAGTACTTC.